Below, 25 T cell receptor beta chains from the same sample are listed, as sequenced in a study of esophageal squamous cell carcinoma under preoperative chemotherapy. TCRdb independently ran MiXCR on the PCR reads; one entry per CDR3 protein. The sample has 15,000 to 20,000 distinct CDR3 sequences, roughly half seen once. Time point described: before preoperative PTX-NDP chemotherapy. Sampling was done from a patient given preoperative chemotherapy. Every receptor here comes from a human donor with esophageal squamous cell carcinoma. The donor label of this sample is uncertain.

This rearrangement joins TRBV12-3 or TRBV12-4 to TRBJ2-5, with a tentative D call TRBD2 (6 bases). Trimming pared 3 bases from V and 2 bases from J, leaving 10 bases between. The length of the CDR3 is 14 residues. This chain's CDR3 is CASSFSGNQETQYF. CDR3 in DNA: TGTGCCAGCAGTTTTAGCGGAAATCAAGAGACCCAGTACTTC.

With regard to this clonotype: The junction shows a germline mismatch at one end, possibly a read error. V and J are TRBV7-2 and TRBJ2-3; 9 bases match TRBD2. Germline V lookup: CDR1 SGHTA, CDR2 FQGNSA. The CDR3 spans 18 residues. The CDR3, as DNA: TGTGCCAGCAGCTTTCCGGCTAGCGGGGCTAGTCTCGAAGATACCCAGTATTTT. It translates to CASSFPASGASLEDTQYF.

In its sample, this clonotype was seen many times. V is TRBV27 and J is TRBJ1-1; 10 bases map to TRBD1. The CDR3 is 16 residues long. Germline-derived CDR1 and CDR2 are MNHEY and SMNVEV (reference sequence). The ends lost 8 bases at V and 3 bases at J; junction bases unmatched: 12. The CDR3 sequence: CASGPRDRGWDTEAFF. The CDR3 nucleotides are TGTGCCAGCGGGCCGCGGGACAGGGGATGGGACACTGAAGCTTTCTTT.

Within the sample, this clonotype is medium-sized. Written as DNA, the CDR3 is TGTGCCAGCACCCGAAACCACAGGGCGGGGGATACGCAGTATTTT. Translation gives CASTRNHRAGDTQYF. The rearrangement joins TRBV6-6 to TRBJ2-3, with D perhaps matching TRBD1 or TRBD2 (6 bases each). V lost 7 bases and J lost 6, with 20 bases in between. The germline V gene has CDR1 MNHNY and CDR2 SVGAGI (reference sequence). This CDR3 is 15 amino acids long.

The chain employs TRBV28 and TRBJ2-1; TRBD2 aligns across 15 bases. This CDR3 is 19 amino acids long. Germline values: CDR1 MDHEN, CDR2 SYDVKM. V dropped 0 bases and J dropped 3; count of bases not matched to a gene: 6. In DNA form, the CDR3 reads TGTGCCAGCAGTTTATGGTCAGGGACTAGCGGGAGGAACTACAATGAGCAGTTCTTC. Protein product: CASSLWSGTSGRNYNEQFF.

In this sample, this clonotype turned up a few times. This CDR3 is CASSSRTGNTEAFF. The CDR3 nucleotides read TGTGCCAGCAGCTCAAGGACAGGGAACACTGAAGCTTTCTTT. This chain connects TRBV11-3 to TRBJ1-1; 7 nucleotides align to TRBD1. This CDR3 comprises 14 residues. V was clipped by 4 bases and J by 1 base; unmatched bases: 3. Germline values: CDR1 SGHNT, CDR2 YENEEA.

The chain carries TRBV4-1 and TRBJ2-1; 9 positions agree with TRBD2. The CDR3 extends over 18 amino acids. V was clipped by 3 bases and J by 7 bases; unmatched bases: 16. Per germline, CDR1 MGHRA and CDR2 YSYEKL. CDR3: CASSHRPGEREVGNEQFF. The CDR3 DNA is TGCGCCAGCAGCCATCGACCCGGCGAGCGGGAGGTTGGGAATGAGCAGTTCTTC.

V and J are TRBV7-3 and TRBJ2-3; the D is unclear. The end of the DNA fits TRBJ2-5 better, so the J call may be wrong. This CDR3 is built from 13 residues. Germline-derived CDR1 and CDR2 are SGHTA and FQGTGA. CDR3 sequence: CASGPRDPETQYF. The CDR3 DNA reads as TGTGCCAGCGGCCCCCGTGACCCAGAGACCCAGTACTTC.

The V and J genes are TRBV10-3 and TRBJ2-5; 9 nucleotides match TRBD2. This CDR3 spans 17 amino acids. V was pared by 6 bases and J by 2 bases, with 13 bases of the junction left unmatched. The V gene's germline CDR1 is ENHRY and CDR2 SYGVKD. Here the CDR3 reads CAISDASLAGTQETQYF. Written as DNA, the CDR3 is TGTGCCATCAGCGACGCCTCCCTAGCGGGGACGCAAGAGACCCAGTACTTC.

CDR3: CASSLVLRAGAKNTQYF. CDR3 in DNA: TGTGCCAGCAGCTTGGTTCTTAGGGCCGGAGCCAAAAACACCCAGTACTTC. The chain combines TRBV7-2 with TRBJ2-4; no definite D call. V was clipped by 3 bases and J by 13 bases, with 28 bases between them. Germline CDR1 and CDR2: SGHTA and FQGNSA. The CDR3 length is 17 residues.

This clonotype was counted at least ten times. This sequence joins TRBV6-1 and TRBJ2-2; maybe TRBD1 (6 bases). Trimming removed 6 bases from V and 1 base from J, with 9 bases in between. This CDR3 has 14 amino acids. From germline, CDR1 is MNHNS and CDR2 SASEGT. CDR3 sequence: CASRRTENTGELFF. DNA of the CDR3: TGTGCCAGCAGGCGGACAGAGAACACCGGGGAGCTGTTTTTT.

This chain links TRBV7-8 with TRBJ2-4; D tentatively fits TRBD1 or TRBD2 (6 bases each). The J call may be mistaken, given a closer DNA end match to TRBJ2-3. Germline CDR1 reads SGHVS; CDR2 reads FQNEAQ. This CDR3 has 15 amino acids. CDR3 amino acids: CASSRGLWAKNIQYF. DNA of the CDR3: TGTGCCAGCAGCCGGGGGCTATGGGCCAAAAACATTCAGTATTTT.

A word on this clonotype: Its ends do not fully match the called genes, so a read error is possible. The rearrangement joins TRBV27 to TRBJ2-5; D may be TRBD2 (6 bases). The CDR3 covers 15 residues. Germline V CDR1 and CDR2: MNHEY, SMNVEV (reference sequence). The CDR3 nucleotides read TGTGCCAGCGGTTTGGGAGGCCGGGTCCAAAACACCCAGTACTTC. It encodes CASGLGGRVQNTQYF.

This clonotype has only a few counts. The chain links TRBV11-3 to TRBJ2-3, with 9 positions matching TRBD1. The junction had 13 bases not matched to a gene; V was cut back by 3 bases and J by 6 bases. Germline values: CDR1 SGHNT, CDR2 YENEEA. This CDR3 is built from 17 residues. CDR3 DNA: TGTGCCAGCAGCTTTTTCTTGGGACAGGGAATAGGGGATACGCAGTATTTT. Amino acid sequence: CASSFFLGQGIGDTQYF.

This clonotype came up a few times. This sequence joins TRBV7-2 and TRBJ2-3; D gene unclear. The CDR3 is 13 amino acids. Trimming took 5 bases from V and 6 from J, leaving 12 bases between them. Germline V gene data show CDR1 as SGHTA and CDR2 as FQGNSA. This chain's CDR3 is CASSPQRVDTQYF. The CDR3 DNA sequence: TGTGCCAGCAGCCCCCAGCGCGTGGATACGCAGTATTTT.

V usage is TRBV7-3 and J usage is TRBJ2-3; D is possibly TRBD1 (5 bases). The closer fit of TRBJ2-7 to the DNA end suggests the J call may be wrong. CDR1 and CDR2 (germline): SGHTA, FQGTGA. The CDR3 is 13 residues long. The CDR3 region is CARSPDTTDTQYF. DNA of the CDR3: TGTGCCAGGAGCCCGGACACCACAGATACGCAGTACTTC.

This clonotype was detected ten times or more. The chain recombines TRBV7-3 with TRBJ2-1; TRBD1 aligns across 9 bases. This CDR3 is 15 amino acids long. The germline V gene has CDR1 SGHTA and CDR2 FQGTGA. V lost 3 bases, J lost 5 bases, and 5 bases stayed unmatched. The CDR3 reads CASSFRQGENNEQFF. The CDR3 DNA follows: TGTGCCAGCAGCTTCCGACAGGGGGAAAACAATGAGCAGTTCTTC.

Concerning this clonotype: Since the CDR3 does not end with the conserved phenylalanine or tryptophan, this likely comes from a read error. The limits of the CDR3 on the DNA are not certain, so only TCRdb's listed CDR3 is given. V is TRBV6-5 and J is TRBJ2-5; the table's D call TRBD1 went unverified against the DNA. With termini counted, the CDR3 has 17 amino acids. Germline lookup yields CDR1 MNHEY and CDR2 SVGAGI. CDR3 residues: CARSYPRGGAGQETQHL.

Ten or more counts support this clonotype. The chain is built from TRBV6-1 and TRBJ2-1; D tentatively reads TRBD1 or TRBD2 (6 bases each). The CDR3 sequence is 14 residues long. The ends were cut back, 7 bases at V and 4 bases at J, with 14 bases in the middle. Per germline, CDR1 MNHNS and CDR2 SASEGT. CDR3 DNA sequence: TGTGCCAGCACTAGCGACCAGGGGTACAATGAGCAGTTCTTC. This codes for CASTSDQGYNEQFF.

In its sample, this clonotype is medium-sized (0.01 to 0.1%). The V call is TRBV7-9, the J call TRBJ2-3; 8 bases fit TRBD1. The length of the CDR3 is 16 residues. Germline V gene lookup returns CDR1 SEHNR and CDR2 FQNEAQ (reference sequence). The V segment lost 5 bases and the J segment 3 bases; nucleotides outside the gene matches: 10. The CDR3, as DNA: TGTGCCAGCAGCGCCAGACAGGGGTTGAGGACAGATACGCAGTATTTT. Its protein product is CASSARQGLRTDTQYF.

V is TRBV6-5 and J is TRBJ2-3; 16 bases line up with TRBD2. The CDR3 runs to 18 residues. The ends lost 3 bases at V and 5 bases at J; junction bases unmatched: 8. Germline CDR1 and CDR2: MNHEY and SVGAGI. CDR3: CASSYGGLAGGPGDTQYF. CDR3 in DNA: TGTGCCAGCAGTTATGGGGGACTAGCGGGGGGGCCGGGAGATACGCAGTATTTT.

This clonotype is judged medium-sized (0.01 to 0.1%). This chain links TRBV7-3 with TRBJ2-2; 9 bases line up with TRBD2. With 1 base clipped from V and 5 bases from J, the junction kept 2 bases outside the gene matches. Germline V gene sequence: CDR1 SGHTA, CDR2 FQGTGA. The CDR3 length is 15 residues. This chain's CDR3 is CASSLSLAGTGELFF. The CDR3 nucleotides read TGTGCCAGCAGCTTAAGTCTAGCGGGAACCGGGGAGCTGTTTTTT.

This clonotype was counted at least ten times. Here the CDR3 reads CASSPQGGEQYF. CDR3 DNA sequence: TGTGCCAGCAGCCCACAGGGGGGCGAGCAGTACTTC. The rearrangement uses TRBV11-1 and TRBJ2-5; 8 positions match TRBD1. The end of the DNA aligns better with TRBJ2-7, so the J call may be wrong. There are 12 residues in the CDR3. Germline V gene lookup returns CDR1 SGHAT and CDR2 FQDESV (reference sequence).

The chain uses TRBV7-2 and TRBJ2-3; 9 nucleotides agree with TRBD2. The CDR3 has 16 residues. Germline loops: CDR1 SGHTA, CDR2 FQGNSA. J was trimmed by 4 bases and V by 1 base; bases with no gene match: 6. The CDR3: CASSLESGRSSDTQYF. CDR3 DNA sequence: TGTGCCAGCAGCTTAGAAAGCGGGAGGTCCTCAGATACGCAGTATTTT.

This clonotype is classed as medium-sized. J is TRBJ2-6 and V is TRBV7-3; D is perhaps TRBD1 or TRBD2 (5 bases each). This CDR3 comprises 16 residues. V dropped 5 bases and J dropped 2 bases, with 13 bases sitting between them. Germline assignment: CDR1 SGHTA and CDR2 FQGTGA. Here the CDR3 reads CASSRTQGAGANVLTF. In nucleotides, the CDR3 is TGTGCCAGCAGCAGAACTCAGGGAGCTGGGGCCAACGTCCTGACTTTC.